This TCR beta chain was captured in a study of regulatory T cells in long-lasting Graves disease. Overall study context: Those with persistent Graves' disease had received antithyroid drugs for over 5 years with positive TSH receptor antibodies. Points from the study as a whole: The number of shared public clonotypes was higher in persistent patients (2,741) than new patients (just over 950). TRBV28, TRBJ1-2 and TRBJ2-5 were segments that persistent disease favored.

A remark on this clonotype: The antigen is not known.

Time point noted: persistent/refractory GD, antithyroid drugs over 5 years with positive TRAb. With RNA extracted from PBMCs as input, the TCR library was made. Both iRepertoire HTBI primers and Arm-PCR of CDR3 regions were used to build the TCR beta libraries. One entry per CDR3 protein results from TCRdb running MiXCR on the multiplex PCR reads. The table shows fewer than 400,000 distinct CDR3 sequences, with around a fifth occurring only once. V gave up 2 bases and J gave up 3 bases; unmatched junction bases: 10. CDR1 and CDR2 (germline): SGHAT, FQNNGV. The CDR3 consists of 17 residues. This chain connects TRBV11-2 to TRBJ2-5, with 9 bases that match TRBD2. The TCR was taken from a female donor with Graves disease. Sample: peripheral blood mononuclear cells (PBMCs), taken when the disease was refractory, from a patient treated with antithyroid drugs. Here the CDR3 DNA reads TGTGCCAGCAGCTTAAACAGCGGGGGGTCCCATAAAGAGACCCAGTACTTC. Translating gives CASSLNSGGSHKETQYF.